Each of the 7 T cell receptor beta chains below was sequenced from the same sample in a study. TCRdb reprocessed the RT-PCR reads with MiXCR, giving one entry per CDR3 protein. The table shows about 680,000 distinct CDR3 sequences, with 14% occurring only once. Sequencing was carried out using memory CD4+ T cells from blood. Every receptor here comes from a female donor in good health, serving as a healthy control.

This clonotype was picked up many times. V usage is TRBV29-1 and J usage is TRBJ1-1, with 7 bases that match TRBD1. The CDR3 covers 14 residues. J lost 1 base, V lost 4 bases, and 6 bases had no gene match. The germline V gene encodes CDR1 SQVTM and CDR2 ANQGSEA. CDR3 coding DNA: TGCAGCGTTGGGCCGAGGGGGCAGAACACTGAAGCTTTCTTT. Protein product: CSVGPRGQNTEAFF.

The V and J genes are TRBV3-1 and TRBJ2-1, with D uncertain. The CDR3 loop spans 14 amino acids. V was clipped by 10 bases and J by 6 bases, with 19 bases between them. In germline, CDR1 is LGHDT, CDR2 YNNKEL (reference sequence). CDR3 sequence (DNA): TGTGCCACCGCTGCCCTTCCGGTAGGCAATGAGCAGTTCTTC. This encodes CATAALPVGNEQFF.

The J gene is TRBJ2-1, the V gene TRBV4-2; possibly TRBD2 for D (6 bases). CDR1 and CDR2 from the germline V gene are LGHNA and YNFKEQ. The CDR3 totals 16 residues. Trimming cost V 4 bases and J 8 bases, with 21 bases left between them. As DNA, the CDR3 is TGTGCCAGCAGCCTACCCGGGACTCCAGCGAACCATGAGCAGTTCTTC. Translated, it gives CASSLPGTPANHEQFF.

This clonotype has more than one count but fewer than ten. This rearrangement joins TRBV12-5 to TRBJ2-5; 10 bases fit TRBD2. The CDR3 contains 15 residues. J lost 5 bases, V lost 2 bases, and 5 bases had no gene match. Per germline, CDR1 LGHNT and CDR2 FRNRAP. The CDR3 bases are TGTGCTAGTGGTTTGTCAGGGGGACTAGCGGAGACCCAGTACTTC. Translated, it gives CASGLSGGLAETQYF.

This clonotype appeared a few times. The chain employs TRBV4-3 and TRBJ2-7, with D possibly being TRBD2 (5 bases). The CDR3 length is 17 residues. Germline CDR1 is LGHNA and CDR2 is YSLEER. V shed 1 base and J shed 3 bases, with 19 bases lying between them. CDR3 residues: CASSQGEPRAGYYEQYF. CDR3 sequence (DNA): TGCGCCAGCAGCCAAGGGGAGCCGCGGGCCGGGTACTACGAGCAGTACTTC.

J is TRBJ2-7 and V is TRBV28, with D possibly matching TRBD1 (6 bases). Germline V gene lookup returns CDR1 MDHEN and CDR2 SYDVKM. Trimming removed 5 bases at V and 6 bases at J, with 8 bases between. The CDR3 runs 11 residues. Here the CDR3 reads CASSGRGEQYF. As DNA, the CDR3 is TGTGCCAGCAGTGGCAGGGGCGAGCAGTACTTC.

The chain couples TRBV5-1 to TRBJ2-5, with 8 nucleotides matching TRBD1. CDR3 length: 15 amino acids. Germline V gives CDR1 SGHRS, CDR2 YFSETQ. Trimming removed 1 base from V and 5 bases from J; junction bases left unmatched: 7. The CDR3 loop reads CASSLWDRPGETQYF. CDR3 DNA: TGCGCCAGCAGCTTGTGGGACAGGCCAGGGGAGACCCAGTACTTC.